Listed below are T cell receptor beta chains from one sample, sequenced in a study of immune evolution from preneoplasia to lung adenocarcinoma. Clones were sequenced by immunoSEQ multiplex PCR, and TCRdb holds only the in-frame ones, with some missing. The table shows 9,500 to 10,000 clones, with over 60% occurring only once. The material sequenced was FFPE minimally invasive lung adenocarcinoma tissue. The receptors stem from a person aged 70 to 85 with lung adenocarcinoma. Some clones in this sample may be carry-over from other donors' samples. Each CDR3 is given with its conserved first and last residue. Fields, in order: CDR3 length, clone size, V gene, D gene, CDR3 protein. The D gene is left open where the match is weak. Part of the rows lack a size; the others show once, few, many or a class for expanded clones.

>14|.|TRBV7-8|.
CASSLQGSPYGYTF
>11|once|TRBV5-1|.
CASSPGETQYF
>13|.|TRBV15|.
CATSRGESDEQFF
>13|.|TRBV7-9|.
CASSNSENTEAFF
>10|few|TRBV15|.
CATSRELVFF
>13|.|TRBV18|.
CASSLVQQETQYF
>13|.|TRBV29-1|TRBD1
CSVERQGVTGYTF
>13|.|TRBV6-5|.
CATGGRGQETQYF
>11|once|TRBV14|.
CASSQGYEQYF
>13|.|TRBV29-1|TRBD1
CSVTGGVNTEAFF
>15|.|TRBV25-1|.
CASSEPARYQETQYF
>13|.|TRBV6-5|.
CASGRLRSTEAFF
>12|.|TRBV30|.
CAWVGAVKEQFF
>13|.|TRBV15|.
CATSRDRQYGYTF
>13|.|TRBV6-1|.
CASTTGGNQPQHF
>12|.|TRBV11-3|.
CASSSWDNEQFF
>16|.|TRBV28|.
CASSLGHWYSNQPQHF
>14|few|TRBV5-6|.
CASTRGQTNTEAFF
>19|.|TRBV23-1|TRBD2
CAVRLTGKTSGSGANVLTF
>15|few|TRBV5-4|.
CASSLGGPVQIEQFF
>13|.|TRBV28|.
CASRRRGTYGYTF
>11|.|TRBV30|.
CACSPGSEQYF
>14|.|TRBV28|.
CASSWQGGYSPLHF
>12|.|TRBV10-3|.
CAISRANNEQFF
>15|.|TRBV11-3|TRBD2
CASSLLAGVTGELFF
>15|.|TRBV10-2|TRBD1
CASSVTTGANSPLHF
>14|.|TRBV7-6|.
CASSLDGNNEKLFF
>13|.|TRBV27|.
CASSRPGDSPLHF
>14|once|TRBV28|.
CVIRGAGRTGELFF
>12|.|TRBV2|.
CASSATQETQYF
>13|.|TRBV7-9|TRBD1
CASSYDRADGYTF
>16|.|TRBV28|TRBD2
CASSSSRGGSYNEQFF
>16|.|TRBV21-1|.
CASSKAGRSSYNEQFF
>12|few|TRBV6-1|.
CASSESGNTIYF
>14|.|TRBV6-6|.
CASSPDRVTDTQYF
>15|.|TRBV10-2|.
CASSESGGGTETQYF
>21|.|TRBV13|TRBD2
CASSSWGLAGGMISRTDTQYF
>13|.|TRBV5-8|.
CASSLRGSGGYTF
>16|.|TRBV15|TRBD2
CATSRDTSGGAGELFF
>16|.|TRBV30|TRBD2
CAWSGLRLAEHNEQFF
>10|.|TRBV29-1|.
CSVGDTEAFF
>15|.|TRBV2|TRBD1
CASSGGTGAHLTQYF
>14|few|TRBV18|.
CASTGEGGGTEAFF
>14|.|TRBV4-2|TRBD2
CASCIAGGPGEQFF
>14|.|TRBV28|.
CASSQPPTPYEQYF
>14|.|TRBV2|.
CASRDAGKGQPQHF
>18|once|TRBV15|TRBD2
CATSRGSGGAVPGNEQFF
>14|.|TRBV7-3|.
CASSLSRAENTQYF
>12|.|TRBV25-1|.
CASSPDAGELFF
>16|.|TRBV5-5|.
CASSYQMAGGNEKLFF
>11|few|TRBV2|.
CASRWGAEAFF
>14|.|TRBV4-1|TRBD2
CASSLAGEDNEQFF
>15|.|TRBV13|.
CASSSGGVIEETQYF